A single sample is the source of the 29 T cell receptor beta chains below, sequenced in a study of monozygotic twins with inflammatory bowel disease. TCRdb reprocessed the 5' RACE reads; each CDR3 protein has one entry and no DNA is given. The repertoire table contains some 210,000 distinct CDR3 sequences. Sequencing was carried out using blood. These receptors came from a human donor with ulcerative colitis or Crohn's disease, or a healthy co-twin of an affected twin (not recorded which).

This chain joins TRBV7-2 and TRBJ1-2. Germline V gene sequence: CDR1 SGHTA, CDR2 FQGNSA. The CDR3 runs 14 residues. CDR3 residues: CASSLGQALYGYTF.

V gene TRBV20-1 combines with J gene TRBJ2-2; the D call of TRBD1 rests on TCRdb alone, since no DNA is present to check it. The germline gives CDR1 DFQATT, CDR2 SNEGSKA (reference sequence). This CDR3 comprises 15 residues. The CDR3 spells CSARGPSWLSGELFF.

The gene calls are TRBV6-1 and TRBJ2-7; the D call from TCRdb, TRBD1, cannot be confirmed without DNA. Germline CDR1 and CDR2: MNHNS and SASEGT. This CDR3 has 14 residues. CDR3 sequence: CASRLTGLVYEQYF.

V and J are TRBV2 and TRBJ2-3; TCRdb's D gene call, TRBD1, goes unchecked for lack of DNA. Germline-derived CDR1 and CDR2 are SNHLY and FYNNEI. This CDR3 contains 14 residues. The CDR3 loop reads CASSTPRGTDTQYF.

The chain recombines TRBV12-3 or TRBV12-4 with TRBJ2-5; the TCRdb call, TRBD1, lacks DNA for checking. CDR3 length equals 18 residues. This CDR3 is CASSLSGTGGLGQETQYF.

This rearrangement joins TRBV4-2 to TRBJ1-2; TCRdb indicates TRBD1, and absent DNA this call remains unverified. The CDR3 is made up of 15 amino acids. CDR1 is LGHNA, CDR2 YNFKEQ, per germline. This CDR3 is CASSHPGGGFGGYTF.

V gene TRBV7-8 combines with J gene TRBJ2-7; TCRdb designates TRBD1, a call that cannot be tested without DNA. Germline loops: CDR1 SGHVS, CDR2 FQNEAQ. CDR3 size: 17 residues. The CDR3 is CASSLPRWDSSSYEQYF.

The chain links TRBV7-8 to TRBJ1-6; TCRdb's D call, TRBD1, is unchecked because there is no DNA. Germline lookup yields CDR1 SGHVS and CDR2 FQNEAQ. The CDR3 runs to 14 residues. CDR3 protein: CASSSDRGYSPLHF.

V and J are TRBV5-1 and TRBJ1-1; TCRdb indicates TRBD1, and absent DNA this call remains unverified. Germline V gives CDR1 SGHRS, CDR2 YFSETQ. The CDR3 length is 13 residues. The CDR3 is CASSSRENTEAFF.

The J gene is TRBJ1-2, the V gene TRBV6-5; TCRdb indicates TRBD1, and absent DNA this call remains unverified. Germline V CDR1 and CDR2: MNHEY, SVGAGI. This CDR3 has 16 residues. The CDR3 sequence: CASSYAGQGMGYGYTF.

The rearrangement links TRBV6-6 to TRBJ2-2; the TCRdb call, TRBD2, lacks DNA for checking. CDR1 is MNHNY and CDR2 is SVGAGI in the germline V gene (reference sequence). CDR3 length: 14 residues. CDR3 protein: CASIRDLNTGELFF.

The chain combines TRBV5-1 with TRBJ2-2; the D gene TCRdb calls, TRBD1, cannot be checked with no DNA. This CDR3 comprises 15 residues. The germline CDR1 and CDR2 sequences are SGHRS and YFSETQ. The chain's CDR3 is CASSLDLPGPGELFF.

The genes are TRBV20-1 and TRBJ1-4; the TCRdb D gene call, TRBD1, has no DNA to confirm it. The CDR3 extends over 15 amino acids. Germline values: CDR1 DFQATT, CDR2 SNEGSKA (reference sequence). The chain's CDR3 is CSAPSPRDSHEKLFF.

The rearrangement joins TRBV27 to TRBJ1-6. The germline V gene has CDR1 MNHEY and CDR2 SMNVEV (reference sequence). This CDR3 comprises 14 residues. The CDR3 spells CASSFSGVGSPLHF.

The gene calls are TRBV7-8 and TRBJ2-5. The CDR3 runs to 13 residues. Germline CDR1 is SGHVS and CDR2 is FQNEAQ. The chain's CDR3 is CADSISYQETQYF.

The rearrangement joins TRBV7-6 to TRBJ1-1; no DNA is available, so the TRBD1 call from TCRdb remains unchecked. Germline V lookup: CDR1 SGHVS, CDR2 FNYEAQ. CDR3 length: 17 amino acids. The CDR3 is CASSRIQGLPLNTEAFF.

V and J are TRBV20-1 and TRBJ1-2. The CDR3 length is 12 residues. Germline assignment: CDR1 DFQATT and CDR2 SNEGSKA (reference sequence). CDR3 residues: CSATIQHNGYTF.

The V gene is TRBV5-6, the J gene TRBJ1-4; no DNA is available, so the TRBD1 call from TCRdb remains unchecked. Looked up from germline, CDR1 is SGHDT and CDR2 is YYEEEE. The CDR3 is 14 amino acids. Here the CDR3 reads CASSFRWGGEKLFF.

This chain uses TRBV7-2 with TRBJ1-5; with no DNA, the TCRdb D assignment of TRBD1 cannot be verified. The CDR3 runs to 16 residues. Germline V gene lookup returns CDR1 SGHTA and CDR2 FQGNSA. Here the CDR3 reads CASSLSWLAGGEPQHF.

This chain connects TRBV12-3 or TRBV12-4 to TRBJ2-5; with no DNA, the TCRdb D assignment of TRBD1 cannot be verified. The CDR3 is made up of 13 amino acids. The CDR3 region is CASKQQGRETQYF.

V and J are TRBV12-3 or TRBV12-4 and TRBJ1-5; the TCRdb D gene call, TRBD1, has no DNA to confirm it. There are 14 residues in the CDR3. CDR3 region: CASSFGPGGQPQHF.

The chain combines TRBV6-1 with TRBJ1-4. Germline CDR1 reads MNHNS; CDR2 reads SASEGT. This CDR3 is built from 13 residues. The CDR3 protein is CASSEFMRSELFF.

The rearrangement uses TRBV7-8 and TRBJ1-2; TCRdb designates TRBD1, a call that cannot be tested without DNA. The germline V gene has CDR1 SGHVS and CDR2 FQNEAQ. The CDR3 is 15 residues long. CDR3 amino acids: CASSFNNRGLDGYTF. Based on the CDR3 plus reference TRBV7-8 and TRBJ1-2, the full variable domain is GAGVSQSPRYKVAKRGQDVALRCDPISGHVSLFWYQQALGQGPEFLTYFQNEAQLDKSGLPSDRFFAERPEGSVSTLKIQRTQQEDSAVYLCASSFNNRGLDGYTFGSGTRLTVV.

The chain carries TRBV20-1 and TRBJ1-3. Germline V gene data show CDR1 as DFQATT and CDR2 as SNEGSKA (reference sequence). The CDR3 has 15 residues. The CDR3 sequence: CSARDMNRPGNTIYF.

CDR3 loop: CASSSPGAEGNTIYF. This sequence joins TRBV28 and TRBJ1-3; the TCRdb D gene call, TRBD1, has no DNA to confirm it. CDR3 length: 15 residues. Germline V CDR1 and CDR2: MDHEN, SYDVKM.

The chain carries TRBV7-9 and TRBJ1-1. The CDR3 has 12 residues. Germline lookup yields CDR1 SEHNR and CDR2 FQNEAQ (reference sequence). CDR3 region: CASSSGPTEAFF.

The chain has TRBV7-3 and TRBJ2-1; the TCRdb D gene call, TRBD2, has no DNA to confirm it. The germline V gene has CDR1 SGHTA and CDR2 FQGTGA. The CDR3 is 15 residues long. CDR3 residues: CASSSTGLGDNEQFF.

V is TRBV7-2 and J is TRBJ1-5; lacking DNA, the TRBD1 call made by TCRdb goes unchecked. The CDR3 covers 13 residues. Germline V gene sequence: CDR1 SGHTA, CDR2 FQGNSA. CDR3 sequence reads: CASSNRGAQPQHF.

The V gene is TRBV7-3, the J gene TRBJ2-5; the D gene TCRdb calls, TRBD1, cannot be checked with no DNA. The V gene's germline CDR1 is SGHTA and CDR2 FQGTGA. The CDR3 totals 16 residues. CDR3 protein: CASSLGQGRTGETQYF.